A selection of T cell receptor beta chains follows, all from one sample in a study of early T cells in non-severe SARS-CoV-2 infection. MiXCR, run by TCRdb on the 5' RACE reads, gives a single entry per CDR3 protein. The sample has over 95,000 distinct CDR3 sequences; around a sixth are singletons. Sequencing input: whole blood. All receptors come from an adult who was a healthcare worker with PCR-confirmed SARS-CoV-2 infection or an uninfected control (not recorded which). Each CDR3 is given with its conserved first and last residue. A D gene is named only where the DNA matches it firmly. Rows give clone size only sometimes, using once, few, many, or a class for an expanded clone.

J	D	V	size	DNA	CDR3
TRBJ1-1	TRBD1	TRBV28	NA	TGTGCCAGCAGTTTTCGACAGGGGAGAGCTTTCTTT	CASSFRQGRAFF
TRBJ2-2	TRBD1	TRBV10-3	NA	TGTGCCATCACCGGGACAGGGAACACCGGGGAGCTGTTTTTT	CAITGTGNTGELFF
TRBJ2-7	NA	TRBV5-5	few	TGTGCCAGCAGCTCCGGGCCGCGGGACGAGCAGTACTTC	CASSSGPRDEQYF
TRBJ1-1	NA	TRBV15	few	TGTGCCACCAGCGTAATTCTAGGGAACACTGAAGCTTTCTTT	CATSVILGNTEAFF
TRBJ2-7	NA	TRBV7-8	NA	TGTGCCAGCAGCTTTGTCTACCCGGGGGAGCAGTACTTC	CASSFVYPGEQYF
TRBJ1-1	TRBD1	TRBV18	NA	TGTGCCAGCTCGGCCGGGACAGGGGGCTTTGAAGCTTTCTTT	CASSAGTGGFEAFF
TRBJ1-4	NA	TRBV7-9	few	TGTGCCAGCAGCTCCCCCGGGACGGAGGGGGAAAAACTGTTTTTT	CASSSPGTEGEKLFF
TRBJ2-3	NA	TRBV6-5	NA	TGTGCCAGCAGCCACACTGCTAGCACAGATACGCAGTATTTT	CASSHTASTDTQYF
TRBJ2-1	NA	TRBV5-1	many	TGCGCCAGCAGCGAAAGCGGAGCCTTTCACAATGAGCAGTTCTTC	CASSESGAFHNEQFF
TRBJ2-7	NA	TRBV7-2	NA	TGTGCCAGCAGCCAGAGCGGAAACCCGAAGGTCCCTCTGAGCGAGCAGTACTTC	CASSQSGNPKVPLSEQYF
TRBJ2-3	NA	TRBV2	few	TGTGCCAGCAGTGATACGGGTGGACGAGGCACAGATACGCAGTATTTT	CASSDTGGRGTDTQYF
TRBJ2-7	NA	TRBV29-1	NA	TGCAGCGTGGGCGCTTCGGACGCTTCCTACGAGCAGTACTTC	CSVGASDASYEQYF
TRBJ1-1	NA	TRBV6-5	few	TGTGCCAGCAGTCTTGGGGCTTGGGCTGAAGCTTTCTTT	CASSLGAWAEAFF
TRBJ2-2	TRBD1	TRBV30	few	TGTGCCTGGGCGACAGGGAAGGAAACCGGGGAGCTGTTTTTT	CAWATGKETGELFF
TRBJ1-5	TRBD1	TRBV5-1	many	TGCGCCAGCAGCCCTACTGGACAGGGAGGCGGGCAGCCCCAGCATTTT	CASSPTGQGGGQPQHF
TRBJ2-3	TRBD1	TRBV19	many	TGTGCCAGTAGTAGGAGACAGGGTTGGAGCACAGATACGCAGTATTTT	CASSRRQGWSTDTQYF
TRBJ1-3	NA	TRBV1	many	TGCACCAGCAGCCCTGCTTGGGGACAGGCGGGAAACACCATATATTTT	CTSSPAWGQAGNTIYF
TRBJ2-1	TRBD1	TRBV6-1	NA	TGTGCCAGCAGAGGGACAGGGGGTAACAATGAGCAGTTCTTC	CASRGTGGNNEQFF
TRBJ2-3	NA	TRBV20-1	many	TGCAGTGCTTCGGGCGACAAAGGGCGCACAGATACGCAGTATTTT	CSASGDKGRTDTQYF
TRBJ2-1	NA	TRBV19	NA	TGTGCCAGTCCCTCCTGGGGTCCTAGCTCCTACAATGAGCAGTTCTTC	CASPSWGPSSYNEQFF
TRBJ1-1	NA	TRBV10-2	few	TGCGCCAGCACCAGAGGGGGAACTGAAGCTTTCTTT	CASTRGGTEAFF
TRBJ1-1	NA	TRBV27	many	TGTGCCAGCAGTTTTCTGGGACAGAACACTGAAGCTTTCTTT	CASSFLGQNTEAFF
TRBJ2-7	NA	TRBV11-2	many	TGTGCCAGCAGCTTAGATTGGAGGACGGTCGGAGGCGAGCAGTACTTC	CASSLDWRTVGGEQYF
TRBJ2-5	TRBD2	TRBV7-2	many	TGTGCCAGCAGTCAGAACGGGGGGTTAGGCGAGACCCAGTACTTC	CASSQNGGLGETQYF
TRBJ2-7	NA	TRBV27	NA	TGTGCCAGCAGTTTATCTTTTGCCCCTACCGTTGGTGAGCAGTACTTC	CASSLSFAPTVGEQYF